This T cell receptor beta chain appears in the sequencing data of a study of blood T cell repertoires in COVID-19 (dated by TCRdb to the early 2020s). A note on the overall study: Samples covering the acute and convalescent phases of COVID-19 were provided by collaborators in the United States, Italy and Spain. Where HLA class I and class II types were available, the types were taken from metadata supplied by the sample provider, not from assay-based typing. The sample metadata nearly always contained a de-identified subject ID, COVID-19 status, age in years and sex. The prospective study material was composed of cDNA or gDNA derived from T cells, B-cell-depleted T cells, or PBMCs. Subjects who had been exposed to COVID-19, were actively infected with it, or had recovered from it provided the deeply sampled blood TCRbeta repertoires that made up the dataset. The samples were drawn from two sources: the first 160 participants of the ongoing ImmuneRACE study, and approximately 1,300 subjects contributed by 6 global collaborators. The repertoires were released in a freely available public database intended as a resource for research on the immune response to SARS-CoV-2. What the work shows at the level of the full study, not this receptor alone: The quantity of clinical and demographic metadata differed by source and by participant and was supplied without curation.

A note on this clone: Its binding antigen is unknown. No clone much larger than this one lies a single base away; base qualities are absent. Other DNA sequences within the sample encode an identical CDR3.

The immunoSEQ Assay, a bias-controlled multiplex PCR, was used to amplify TCRbeta CDR3 regions from genomic DNA. Under the source paper's analysis protocol: Within the assay, amplification of reference gene primers was used to estimate how many nucleated cells each sample contained. To quantify the absolute abundance of each unique TCRbeta CDR3 rearrangement, sequence reads were collapsed and filtered. For each sample, productive Simpson clonality was calculated by taking the square root of Simpson's diversity index across productive rearrangements. TCRdb took this table from immuneACCESS and kept in-frame rearrangements with V and J called. Such tables lack part of the clones; where checked against another copy, unresolved V genes explain under half of the gap, and the rest is unexplained. V, J and clone size were drawn from that table, and D and trimming were deduced from the DNA. Counted in this sample were around 280,000 clones; roughly 90% of them appeared once. Together, the top ten hold about 1.5% of the sample.

The germline ends are 7 bases apart after V is trimmed by 1 base and J by 1 base. The germline V gene yields KGHSH for CDR1 and LQKENI for CDR2. The CDR3, cysteine through phenylalanine, is 14 amino acids long. Only the CDR3 DNA is retained, 42 bases long and in frame from the first base. In the prospective study, participants were about 18 to 90 years old, resided in about two dozen geographic areas of the United States, and were enrolled through a virtual design. In the prospective study, cohorts were assigned on the basis of participant-reported clinical history obtained from a screening survey and a study questionnaire. Mobile phlebotomists in the prospective study collected whole blood, serum and a nasopharyngeal or oropharyngeal swab from every participant. Additional blood draws and questionnaires over an approximately two-month period could optionally be provided by prospective study participants. Before DNA extraction, prospective study blood samples were shipped either frozen or at room temperature.

The TCR was taken from a woman younger than 35 with acute COVID-19. This sequence uses TRBV18 and TRBJ1-1, and TRBD1 may be the D gene, going by 6 matching bases. Sequenced: PBMCs or T cells enriched from blood (not recorded which). The DNA sequence is given as TGTGCCAGCTCACCACTGGGACAGAACACTGAAGCTTTCTTT. This translates into CASSPLGQNTEAFF.